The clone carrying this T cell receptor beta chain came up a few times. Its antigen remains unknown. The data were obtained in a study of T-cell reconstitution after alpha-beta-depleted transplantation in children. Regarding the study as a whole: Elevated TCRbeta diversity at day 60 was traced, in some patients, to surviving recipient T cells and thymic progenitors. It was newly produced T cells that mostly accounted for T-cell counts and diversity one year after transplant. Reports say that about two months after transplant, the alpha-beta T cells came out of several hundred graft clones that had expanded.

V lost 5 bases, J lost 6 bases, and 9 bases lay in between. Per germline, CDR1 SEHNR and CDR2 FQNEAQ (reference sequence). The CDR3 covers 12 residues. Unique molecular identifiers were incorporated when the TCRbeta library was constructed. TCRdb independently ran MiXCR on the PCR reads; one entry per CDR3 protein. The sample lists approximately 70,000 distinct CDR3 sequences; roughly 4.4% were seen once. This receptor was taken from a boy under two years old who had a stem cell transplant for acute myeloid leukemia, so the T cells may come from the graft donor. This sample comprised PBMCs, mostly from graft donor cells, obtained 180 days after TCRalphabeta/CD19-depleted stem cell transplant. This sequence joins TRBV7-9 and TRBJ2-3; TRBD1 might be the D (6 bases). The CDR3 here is CASSRGWDTQYF. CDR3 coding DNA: TGTGCCAGCAGCAGGGGGTGGGATACGCAGTATTTT.